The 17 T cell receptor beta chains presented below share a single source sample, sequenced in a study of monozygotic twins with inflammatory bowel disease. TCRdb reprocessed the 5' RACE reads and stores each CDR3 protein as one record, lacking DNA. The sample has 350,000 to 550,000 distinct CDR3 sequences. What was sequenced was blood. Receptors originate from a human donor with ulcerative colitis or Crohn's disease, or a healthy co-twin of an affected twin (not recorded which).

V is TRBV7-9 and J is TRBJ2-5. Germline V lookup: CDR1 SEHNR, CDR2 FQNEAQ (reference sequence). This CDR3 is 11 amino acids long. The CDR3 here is CASSLVETQYF.

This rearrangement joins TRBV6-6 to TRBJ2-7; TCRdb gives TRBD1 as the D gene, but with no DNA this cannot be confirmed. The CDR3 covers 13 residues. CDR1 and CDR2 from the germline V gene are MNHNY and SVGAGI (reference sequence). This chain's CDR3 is CASSYEGRYEQYF.

This chain's CDR3 is CASSLGTGVLEQYF. The V and J genes are TRBV5-1 and TRBJ2-7; TCRdb's D gene call, TRBD1, goes unchecked for lack of DNA. The germline gives CDR1 SGHRS, CDR2 YFSETQ. CDR3 length: 14 residues.

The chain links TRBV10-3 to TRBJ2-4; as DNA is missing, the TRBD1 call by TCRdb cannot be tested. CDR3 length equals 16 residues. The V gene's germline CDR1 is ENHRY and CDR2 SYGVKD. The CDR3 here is CAISESPTPRGNIQYF.

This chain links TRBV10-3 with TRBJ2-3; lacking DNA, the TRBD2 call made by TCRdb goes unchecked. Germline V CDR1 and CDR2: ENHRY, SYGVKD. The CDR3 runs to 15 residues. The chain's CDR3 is CAISESVAKSDTQYF.

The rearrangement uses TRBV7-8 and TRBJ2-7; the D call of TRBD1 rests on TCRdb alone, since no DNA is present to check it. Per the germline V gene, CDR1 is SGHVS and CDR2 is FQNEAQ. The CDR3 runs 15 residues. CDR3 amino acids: CASSLSWGQGYEQYF.

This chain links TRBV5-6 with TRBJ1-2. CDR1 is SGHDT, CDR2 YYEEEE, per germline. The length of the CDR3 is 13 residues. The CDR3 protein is CASSLETVYGYTF.

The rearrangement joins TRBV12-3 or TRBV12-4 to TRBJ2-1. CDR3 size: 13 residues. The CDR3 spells CASSLVDNNEQFF.

The CDR3: CASSLPGPQYF. The chain is built from TRBV28 and TRBJ2-4; the D call from TCRdb, TRBD1, cannot be confirmed without DNA. The germline gives CDR1 MDHEN, CDR2 SYDVKM. The CDR3 contains 11 residues.

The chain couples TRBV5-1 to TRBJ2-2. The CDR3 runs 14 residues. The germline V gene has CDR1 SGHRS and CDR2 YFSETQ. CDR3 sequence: CASSLLDLPGELFF.

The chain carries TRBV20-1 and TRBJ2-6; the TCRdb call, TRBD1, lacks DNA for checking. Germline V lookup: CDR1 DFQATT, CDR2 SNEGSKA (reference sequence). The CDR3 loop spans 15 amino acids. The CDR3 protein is CSARTLGTGANVLTF.

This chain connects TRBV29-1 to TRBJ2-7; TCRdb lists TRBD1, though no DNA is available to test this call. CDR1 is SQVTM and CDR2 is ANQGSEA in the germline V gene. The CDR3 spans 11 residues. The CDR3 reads CSGRGGAEQYF.

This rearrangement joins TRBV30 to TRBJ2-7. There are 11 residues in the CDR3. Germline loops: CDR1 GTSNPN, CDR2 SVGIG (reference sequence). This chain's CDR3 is CAWSPSYEQYF. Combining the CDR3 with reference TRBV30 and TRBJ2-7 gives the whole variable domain SQTIHQWPATLVQPVGSPLSLECTVEGTSNPNLYWYRQAAGRGLQLLFYSVGIGQISSEVPQNLSASRPQDRQFILSSKKLLLSDSGFYLCAWSPSYEQYFGPGTRLTVT.

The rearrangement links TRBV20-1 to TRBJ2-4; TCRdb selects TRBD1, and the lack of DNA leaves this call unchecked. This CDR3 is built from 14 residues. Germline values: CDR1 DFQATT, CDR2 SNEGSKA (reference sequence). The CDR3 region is CSAQGQGPKNIQYF.

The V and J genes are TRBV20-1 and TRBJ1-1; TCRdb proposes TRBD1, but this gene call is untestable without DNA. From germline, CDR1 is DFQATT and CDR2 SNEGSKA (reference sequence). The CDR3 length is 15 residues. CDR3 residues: CSAATGGAGNTEALF.

The CDR3 is CATRGLDDTGELFF. J is TRBJ2-2 and V is TRBV24-1; TCRdb's D call of TRBD2 is untestable without DNA. This CDR3 region has 14 residues. Germline values: CDR1 KGHDR, CDR2 SFDVKD.

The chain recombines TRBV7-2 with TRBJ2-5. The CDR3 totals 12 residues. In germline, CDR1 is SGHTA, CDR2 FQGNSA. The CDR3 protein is CASREELKTQYF.